In its sample, the clone carrying this T cell receptor beta chain was seen many times. Its antigen is not known. Unmatched junction bases numbered 13, after V lost 4 bases and J lost 2 bases. The CDR3 loop spans 18 amino acids. Germline V gene sequence: CDR1 LGHDT, CDR2 YNNKEL (reference sequence). The CDR3 regions of TCR beta were amplified from RNA transcripts. When the TCR CDR3 underwent first-round RT-PCR, the HTBI primer set was used. Using its own MiXCR run on the multiplex PCR reads, TCRdb lists one record per CDR3 protein. This sample carries some 490,000 distinct CDR3 sequences, around 16% of them seen once, and the ten largest clones take 25% to 30%. The source of the PBMCs was 8.5 to 10 ml of fresh peripheral blood. The sample belongs to a study of T cells in Graves' hyperthyroidism and ophthalmopathy. Notes on the study in general: Ophthalmopathy was model-predicted a median about 6.7 months pre-onset.

Sequenced input: blood. The chain is built from TRBV3-1 and TRBJ2-2; 7 bases map to TRBD1. The source is a woman aged 30 to 39 with Graves' ophthalmopathy. CDR3 sequence (DNA): TGTGCCAGCAGCCCTCTGACTGACAGGGAGACTAACACCGGGGAGCTGTTTTTT. The encoded protein is CASSPLTDRETNTGELFF.